This T cell receptor (beta chain) came from a study of shared clonotypes between healthy human individuals. Overall study findings and caveats: Approximately 5.1% was the fraction of naive CD4 clonotypes found shared across a few donors. Only a few donors were included, so the genetic and exposure-history diversity represented was limited. For sorted subsets, rarefaction showed incomplete sequencing despite large depth.

In regard to this clone: What it binds is unknown.

The J segment lost 6 bases and the V segment lost 4 bases, leaving 4 bases of the junction unmatched. Germline V CDR1 and CDR2: SGHDT, YYEEEE. This CDR3 contains 15 residues. A deep-level run was used for the assay. Measured with immunoSEQ multiplex PCR; TCRdb has only the in-frame clones, and not every one. The sample yields around 940,000 clones, approximately 80% seen once. The chain has TRBV5-6 and TRBJ1-6, with 10 positions matching TRBD1. Sequencing used memory CD4+ T cells sorted from blood. Subset indicated: CD45RA-negative fraction. The source of this sequence is a man younger than 35 in good health. Here the CDR3 DNA reads TGTGCCAGCAGCGGACGGACAGGGGGTAATTCACCCCTCCACTTT. Protein: CASSGRTGGNSPLHF. Full variable domain (outside the CDR3, taken from reference TRBV5-6 and TRBJ1-6): DAGVTQSPTHLIKTRGQQVTLRCSPKSGHDTVSWYQQALGQGPQFIFQYYEEEERQRGNFPDRFSGHQFPNYSSELNVNALLLGDSALYLCASSGRTGGNSPLHFGNGTRLTVT.